The rows below give T cell receptor beta chains drawn from one sample of a study of cytotoxic CD8 clonotypes in ibrutinib-treated CLL. This table comes from immunoSEQ multiplex PCR, and its TCRdb copy is limited to in-frame clones, with some not included. The sample records fewer than 90,000 clones, around 68% being singletons. The sample in question was PBMCs, obtained after 12 months of ibrutinib treatment. Source of these receptors: a human donor with chronic lymphocytic leukemia. Each CDR3 is given with its conserved first and last residue. D genes are given only for firm matches. Clone size is shown for a subset of rows, as once, few, many or a class of expanded clone.

J gene	V gene	D gene	clone size	CDR3 protein	CDR3 DNA
TRBJ2-5	TRBV4-3	TRBD2	NA	CASSQLTSGGTQQETQYF	TGCGCCAGCAGCCAACTTACTAGCGGGGGGACTCAACAAGAGACCCAGTACTTC
TRBJ1-5	TRBV6-1	NA	NA	CASSEAGGRWQPQHF	TGTGCCAGCAGTGAAGCGGGGGGGCGCTGGCAGCCCCAGCATTTT
TRBJ2-3	TRBV30	NA	NA	CAWTPSDTQYF	TGTGCCTGGACTCCGTCGGATACGCAGTATTTT
TRBJ1-4	TRBV7-3	NA	NA	CASSVRRGEGATNEKLFF	TGTGCCAGCAGCGTTCGCAGGGGCGAAGGAGCAACTAATGAAAAACTGTTTTTT
TRBJ1-2	TRBV29-1	NA	NA	CSVESGTRATYGYTF	TGCAGCGTTGAGAGCGGGACACGGGCTACGTATGGCTACACCTTC
TRBJ2-3	TRBV6-1	TRBD1	NA	CASRNPPQGPDTQYF	TGTGCCAGCAGAAACCCTCCACAGGGGCCAGATACGCAGTATTTT
TRBJ2-2	TRBV19	NA	NA	CASSFQVGRTGELFF	TGTGCCAGTAGTTTTCAGGTTGGGCGGACCGGGGAGCTGTTTTTT
TRBJ1-2	TRBV5-1	NA	NA	CASSLAGALDYGYTF	TGCGCCAGCAGCTTGGCAGGGGCGTTGGACTATGGCTACACCTTC
TRBJ2-3	TRBV18	NA	NA	CASSTTGQGTDTQYF	TGTGCCAGCTCGACGACAGGACAAGGCACAGATACGCAGTATTTT
TRBJ2-3	TRBV30	TRBD2	NA	CAWSYLAANTDTQYF	TGTGCCTGGAGTTATCTAGCGGCGAACACAGATACGCAGTATTTT
TRBJ2-3	TRBV19	TRBD1	NA	CASKQGADTQYF	TGTGCCAGTAAGCAGGGGGCAGATACGCAGTATTTT
TRBJ1-3	TRBV19	NA	NA	CASLKVGGNTIYF	TGTGCCAGTCTTAAGGTGGGCGGAAACACCATATATTTT
TRBJ1-3	TRBV5-4	TRBD1	NA	CASSRDRPSSGNTIYF	TGTGCCAGCAGCAGGGACAGGCCGAGCTCTGGAAACACCATATATTTT
TRBJ2-7	TRBV5-1	TRBD1	NA	CASSGGTGSTYEQYF	TGCGCCAGCAGCGGGGGGACAGGGAGTACCTACGAGCAGTACTTC
TRBJ1-1	TRBV27	NA	NA	CASSSLGTEAFF	TGTGCCAGCTCCAGCCTAGGAACTGAAGCTTTCTTT
TRBJ1-5	TRBV19	NA	few	CASSIGNRENQPQHF	TGTGCCAGTAGTATAGGTAACAGGGAGAATCAGCCCCAGCATTTT
TRBJ2-7	TRBV6-6	NA	NA	CASSSSDNYEQYF	TGTGCCAGCAGTTCCTCCGACAACTACGAGCAGTACTTC
TRBJ1-4	TRBV6-4	NA	few	CASSVEANEKLFF	TGTGCCAGCAGTGTTGAGGCTAATGAAAAACTGTTTTTT
TRBJ1-3	TRBV10-3	TRBD1	NA	CAISGQDFSGNTIYF	TGTGCCATCTCCGGACAGGACTTCTCTGGAAACACCATATATTTT
TRBJ2-1	TRBV28	TRBD2	NA	CASRPAGGGSYNEQFF	TGTGCCAGCAGACCAGCGGGGGGTGGGTCCTACAATGAGCAGTTCTTC
TRBJ1-1	TRBV27	NA	NA	CASRRDTGMSEAFF	TGTGCCAGCAGACGGGACACGGGTATGTCTGAAGCTTTCTTT
TRBJ2-3	TRBV4-1	TRBD1	NA	CASSPPDRVRTDTQYF	TGCGCCAGCAGCCCTCCGGACAGGGTCCGCACAGATACGCAGTATTTT
TRBJ1-6	TRBV6-6	TRBD1	NA	CASSSSKTGGSPLHF	TGTGCCAGCAGTTCCTCTAAGACAGGGGGATCACCCCTCCACTTT
TRBJ1-2	TRBV6-1	NA	NA	CASSARSTYGYTF	TGTGCCAGCAGTGCCAGGAGCACCTATGGCTACACCTTC
TRBJ2-1	TRBV7-9	NA	NA	CASSRGQSYNEQFF	TGTGCCAGCAGCCGCGGACAGTCCTACAATGAGCAGTTCTTC
TRBJ2-5	TRBV6-5	TRBD1	NA	CASSTETGLEETQYF	TGTGCCAGCAGCACAGAGACAGGGCTGGAAGAGACCCAGTACTTC
TRBJ2-1	TRBV13	TRBD1	NA	CASAKPGQGWNEQFF	TGTGCCAGCGCGAAGCCGGGACAGGGATGGAATGAGCAGTTCTTC
TRBJ2-2	TRBV7-2	TRBD1	NA	CASSLRGTGDTGELFF	TGTGCCAGCAGCCTGAGGGGGACAGGGGACACCGGGGAGCTGTTTTTT
TRBJ2-7	TRBV6-5	NA	NA	CASSSGSYEQYF	TGTGCCAGCAGTTCCGGTTCCTACGAGCAGTACTTC
TRBJ1-6	TRBV28	NA	once	CASSLIVRGLSPLHF	TGTGCCAGCAGTCTTATCGTCCGGGGGCTATCACCCCTCCACTTT
TRBJ1-5	TRBV28	TRBD1	NA	CASSPLLGTGFQQPQHF	TGCGCCAGCAGCCCCCTCCTAGGGACAGGGTTCCAACAGCCCCAGCATTTT